The next 23 T cell receptor beta chains were all read from a single sample in a study of cytomegalovirus exposure and HLA in healthy donors. The primer mix had 60 Vbeta and 13 Jbeta primers. Method: immunoSEQ multiplex PCR; TCRdb's copy keeps in-frame clones and lacks some. The table lists 150,000 to 200,000 clones, 60% to 80% of them singletons. Sequencing was performed on PBMCs. All receptors come from a man over 45 in good health and CMV-seropositive.

The V call is TRBV18, the J call TRBJ2-1, with 7 positions matching TRBD2. The germline CDR1 and CDR2 sequences are KGHSH and LQKENI. This CDR3 has 15 amino acids. The junction had 5 bases not matched to a gene; V was cut back by 2 bases and J by 4 bases. CDR3 amino acids: CASSPGRVDYNEQFF. CDR3 coding DNA: TGTGCCAGCTCACCAGGGAGGGTTGATTACAATGAGCAGTTCTTC.

For this clone: Other DNA sequences in the sample encode the same CDR3. The J gene is TRBJ2-5, the V gene TRBV7-3; tentative D call: TRBD1 (6 bases). The CDR3 sequence is 14 residues long. Germline CDR1 SGHTA, CDR2 FQGTGA. Trimming cost V 4 bases and J 1 base, with 10 bases left between them. The CDR3: CASSSRGSQETQYF. CDR3 DNA: TGTGCCAGCAGCTCCAGGGGAAGCCAAGAGACCCAGTACTTC.

This clone was seen just once. V gene TRBV28 combines with J gene TRBJ1-3, with a possible D match to TRBD1 (5 bases). The V end lost 6 bases, the J end lost 0 bases, and 12 bases lay between the germline ends. Germline V CDR1 and CDR2: MDHEN, SYDVKM. The CDR3 loop spans 15 amino acids. CDR3 nucleotide sequence: TGTGCCAGCAGATCAGACAGAAACTCTGGAAACACCATATATTTT. This gives the protein CASRSDRNSGNTIYF.

The V and J genes are TRBV9 and TRBJ2-1; D is perhaps TRBD1 (6 bases). This CDR3 spans 15 amino acids. Trimming stripped 3 bases from V and 0 bases from J, with 10 bases between. Germline V lookup: CDR1 SGDLS, CDR2 YYNGEE. CDR3 region: CASSAARGSYNEQFF. Written as DNA, the CDR3 is TGTGCCAGCAGCGCCGCCAGGGGCTCCTACAATGAGCAGTTCTTC.

CDR3 residues: CASSLTSGTGLGNEQFF. CDR3 bases: TGTGCCAGCAGCCTGACTTCCGGGACAGGGTTGGGGAATGAGCAGTTCTTC. The chain joins TRBV7-7 to TRBJ2-1, with 9 nucleotides matching TRBD1. Germline assignment: CDR1 SSHAT and CDR2 FNYEAQ (reference sequence). V shed 5 bases and J 7 bases; nucleotides not matched to a gene: 15. The CDR3 has 17 amino acids.

The chain links TRBV5-1 to TRBJ2-2, with 8 bases that match TRBD2. This CDR3 has 13 amino acids. V dropped 3 bases and J dropped 6; count of bases not matched to a gene: 1. Germline-derived CDR1 and CDR2 are SGHRS and YFSETQ. The CDR3 loop is CASSSGGAGELFF. CDR3 coding DNA: TGCGCCAGCAGCTCGGGGGGGGCCGGGGAGCTGTTTTTT.

V is TRBV6-4 and J is TRBJ1-5; possible D gene TRBD1, 6 bases. Trimming took 3 bases from V and 4 from J, leaving 13 bases between them. CDR3 length equals 15 residues. Germline V gene sequence: CDR1 MRHNA, CDR2 SNTAGT. CDR3 in DNA: TGTGCCAGCAGTGAGTCCGGACAGTCTAATCAGCCCCAGCATTTT. Its protein product is CASSESGQSNQPQHF.

This clone was observed a few times. The CDR3 nucleotides read TGTGCCTGGAGTGTAAGCAGGGGGCGGCCTGAAGCTTTCTTT. Translating gives CAWSVSRGRPEAFF. The genes are TRBV30 and TRBJ1-1; the match to TRBD1 covers 8 bases. In germline, CDR1 is GTSNPN, CDR2 SVGIG (reference sequence). V dropped 0 bases and J dropped 6; count of bases not matched to a gene: 6. CDR3 length: 14 amino acids.

The chain has TRBV2 and TRBJ2-1; 8 nucleotides agree with TRBD1. Germline assignment: CDR1 SNHLY and CDR2 FYNNEI. This CDR3 comprises 14 residues. Trimming at V came to 6 bases and at J to 10 bases, leaving 11 bases not matched to a gene. CDR3: CASRKGQVPAEQFF. CDR3 in DNA: TGTGCCAGCAGGAAGGGACAGGTGCCCGCCGAGCAGTTCTTC. Full variable domain (remainder filled in from reference TRBV2 and TRBJ2-1): EPEVTQTPSHQVTQMGQEVILRCVPISNHLYFYWYRQILGQKVEFLVSFYNNEISEKSEIFDDQFSVERPDGSNFTLKIRSTKLEDSAMYFCASRKGQVPAEQFFGPGTRLTVL.

V usage is TRBV7-8 and J usage is TRBJ2-3, with TRBD2 identical over 11 bases. The CDR3 extends over 17 amino acids. With V trimmed by 5 bases and J by 1 base, 8 bases remained unmatched. Germline CDR1 reads SGHVS; CDR2 reads FQNEAQ. CDR3 loop: CASSRGGGLAGTDTQYF. CDR3 nucleotides: TGTGCCAGCAGCCGAGGGGGGGGACTAGCGGGCACAGATACGCAGTATTTT.

V is TRBV5-6 and J is TRBJ1-2; 7 nucleotides line up with TRBD1. The CDR3 runs to 14 residues. Looked up from germline, CDR1 is SGHDT and CDR2 is YYEEEE. V lost 2 bases to trimming and J lost 4 bases; unmatched junction nucleotides: 5. The CDR3 bases are TGTGCCAGCAGCTTACCGGGACAGATCTATGGCTACACCTTC. This gives the protein CASSLPGQIYGYTF.

J is TRBJ2-1 and V is TRBV7-2; 8 bases fit TRBD1. V dropped 1 base and J dropped 7; count of bases not matched to a gene: 6. CDR1 and CDR2 from the germline V gene are SGHTA and FQGNSA. The CDR3 covers 15 residues. CDR3 in DNA: TGTGCCAGCAGCTTAGTCCGGACAGGGAGTAATGAGCAGTTCTTC. As protein: CASSLVRTGSNEQFF. The entire variable domain, with the rest obtained from reference TRBV7-2 and TRBJ2-1, is as follows: GAGVSQSPSNKVTEKGKDVELRCDPISGHTALYWYRQSLGQGLEFLIYFQGNSAPDKSGLPSDRFSAERTGGSVSTLTIQRTQQEDSAVYLCASSLVRTGSNEQFFGPGTRLTVL.

CDR3 residues: CASSTGLPKNIQYF. CDR3 nucleotide sequence: TGTGCCAGCAGCACAGGACTACCCAAAAACATTCAGTACTTC. The rearrangement links TRBV7-2 to TRBJ2-4; D might be TRBD2 (6 bases). This CDR3 has 14 residues. The V and J ends lost 5 bases and 2 bases respectively, with 10 bases between them. The germline V gene encodes CDR1 SGHTA and CDR2 FQGNSA.

The genes are TRBV7-9 and TRBJ2-5, with 7 bases identical to TRBD1. The CDR3 has 15 amino acids. J gave up 4 bases and V 5 bases, and 10 bases lay outside the gene matches. Germline CDR1 is SEHNR and CDR2 is FQNEAQ (reference sequence). DNA for the CDR3: TGTGCCAGCAGCCCAAACCAGGGGGTGGGAGAGACCCAGTACTTC. Its translation: CASSPNQGVGETQYF.

The chain is built from TRBV6-1 and TRBJ2-7; D unresolved. This CDR3 region has 12 residues. V shed 6 bases and J shed 1 base, with 7 bases lying between them. Germline lookup yields CDR1 MNHNS and CDR2 SASEGT. The CDR3 here is CASSAISYEQYF. The DNA for the CDR3 is TGTGCCAGCAGCGCGATTTCCTACGAGCAGTACTTC.

This clone showed up many times. The V gene is TRBV19, the J gene TRBJ1-5; 9 positions match TRBD1. The CDR3 runs to 14 residues. The V and J ends lost 5 bases and 4 bases, in that order; junction bases with no gene match: 3. Germline V gene data show CDR1 as LNHDA and CDR2 as SQIVND (reference sequence). The CDR3 bases are TGTGCCAGTAGTGAGGGACAGGGAAATCAGCCCCAGCATTTT. Protein sequence: CASSEGQGNQPQHF.

The V gene is TRBV20-1, the J gene TRBJ1-1; TRBD1 is a possible D gene (5 bases). The V end lost 7 bases, the J end lost 11 bases, and 17 bases lay between the germline ends. Germline CDR1 is DFQATT and CDR2 is SNEGSKA (reference sequence). CDR3 length equals 11 residues. CDR3 sequence reads: CSVQDLQWAFF. The CDR3 DNA follows: TGCAGTGTACAGGATCTTCAGTGGGCTTTCTTT.

This clone was detected only a few times. V gene TRBV7-6 combines with J gene TRBJ1-3; TRBD1 might be the D (5 bases). CDR1 is SGHVS, CDR2 FNYEAQ, per germline. V lost 2 bases, J lost 8 bases, and 13 bases lay in between. The CDR3 length is 14 residues. In nucleotides, the CDR3 is TGTGCCAGCAGCTTACAGGCGGGGGTGGACACCATATATTTT. Its protein product is CASSLQAGVDTIYF.

This clone has a handful of counts. The chain links TRBV5-1 to TRBJ2-2; D is perhaps TRBD2 (6 bases). CDR3 size: 14 residues. V was cut by 4 bases and J by 3 bases, with 10 bases left in between. CDR1 SGHRS and CDR2 YFSETQ come from the germline V gene. CDR3 sequence reads: CASSQRADTGELFF. The CDR3 bases are TGCGCCAGCAGCCAGCGGGCGGACACCGGGGAGCTGTTTTTT.

The chain carries TRBV19 and TRBJ1-6, with a possible D match to TRBD1 (6 bases). Germline V CDR1 and CDR2: LNHDA, SQIVND (reference sequence). V was trimmed by 6 bases and J by 10 bases, leaving 16 bases between them. CDR3 length equals 14 residues. CDR3 DNA: TGTGCCAGTAGCCTTACAGGGTATTCGTCACCCCTCCACTTT. Its translation is CASSLTGYSSPLHF.

V usage is TRBV7-2 and J usage is TRBJ2-1, with TRBD2 matching 8 bases. V was pared by 5 bases and J by 2 bases, with 11 bases of the junction left unmatched. From germline, CDR1 is SGHTA and CDR2 FQGNSA. This CDR3 region has 17 residues. This chain's CDR3 is CASSTSPGLGAYNEQFF. The CDR3 DNA reads TGTGCCAGCAGCACCTCCCCGGGACTAGGGGCCTACAATGAGCAGTTCTTC. The variable domain in full, completed from reference TRBV7-2 and TRBJ2-1, reads GAGVSQSPSNKVTEKGKDVELRCDPISGHTALYWYRQSLGQGLEFLIYFQGNSAPDKSGLPSDRFSAERTGGSVSTLTIQRTQQEDSAVYLCASSTSPGLGAYNEQFFGPGTRLTVL.

The J gene is TRBJ1-5, the V gene TRBV15; unclear D gene. This CDR3 has 11 amino acids. Germline V gives CDR1 LNHNV, CDR2 YYDKDF (reference sequence). The germline V and J ends were trimmed by 6 bases and 12 bases, with 12 bases remaining between them. CDR3 DNA sequence: TGTGCCACCAGAGATGGGGAGTTCCAGCATTTT. The encoded protein is CATRDGEFQHF.

The chain employs TRBV6-5 and TRBJ2-5, with unresolved D. The CDR3 consists of 12 residues. Germline loops: CDR1 MNHEY, CDR2 SVGAGI. V was trimmed by 5 bases and J by 7 bases, leaving 11 bases between them. The CDR3 is CASSPPSVTQYF. As DNA, the CDR3 is TGTGCCAGCAGTCCCCCGTCGGTGACCCAGTACTTC.